One sample yielded the 2 T cell receptor beta chains listed below, sequenced in a study of blood T cell repertoires in COVID-19. TCRdb's copy holds only in-frame clones and misses some; the assay was immunoSEQ multiplex PCR. The table has roughly 180,000 clones, around 85% seen once. Sequences were obtained from peripheral blood. The receptors were sampled from a woman in her sixties or seventies with acute or convalescent COVID-19.

The V and J genes are TRBV19 and TRBJ1-6; 9 nucleotides match TRBD1. The CDR3 contains 15 residues. In germline, CDR1 is LNHDA, CDR2 SQIVND (reference sequence). Trimming removed 4 bases from V and 7 bases from J; junction bases left unmatched: 5. The CDR3 DNA follows: TGTGCCAGTAGTAGCCGGGACAGGGACAATTCACCCCTCCACTTT. It codes for CASSSRDRDNSPLHF.

This chain links TRBV10-3 with TRBJ2-2; 7 nucleotides line up with TRBD2. V trimming: 0 bases; J trimming: 4 bases; junction bases outside the gene matches: 11. The length of the CDR3 is 18 residues. Per germline, CDR1 ENHRY and CDR2 SYGVKD. CDR3 nucleotide sequence: TGTGCCATCAGTGAGTCGTCTGGTGGCGGGGGTTTCACCGGGGAGCTGTTTTTT. Protein sequence: CAISESSGGGGFTGELFF.